These T cell receptor beta chains were read from a single sample in a study of metastatic and nonmetastatic thyroid tumors. TCRdb re-called clones from the PCR reads using MiXCR. The sample includes approximately 15,000 clones, 24% of them seen just once. The source material was tumor tissue. These receptors all come from a female donor with papillary thyroid cancer or a benign thyroid nodule (not recorded which). Some clones in this sample may be carry-over from other donors' samples. Both conserved end residues are part of each CDR3. The D gene is left open where the match is weak. Clone size is given for some rows only: seen once, a few or many times, or a class if the clone is expanded.

D,J,V,size,DNA,CDR3
-,TRBJ2-1,TRBV19,-,TGTGCCAGTGGTAGCCCCGGGACAATTGAGCAGTTCTTC,CASGSPGTIEQFF
TRBD1,TRBJ2-1,TRBV20-1,many,TGCAGTGCTAGGGGACAGGGCACAAGCTCCTACAATGAGCAGTTCTTC,CSARGQGTSSYNEQFF
TRBD1,TRBJ2-5,TRBV30,many,TGTGCCTGGAACTGGGACAGCCGTCGAGAGACCCAGTACTTC,CAWNWDSRRETQYF
TRBD1,TRBJ2-7,TRBV5-1,once,TGCGCCAGCAGCTTCCAAGGGACAGCCCTCTACGAGCAGTACTTC,CASSFQGTALYEQYF
TRBD1,TRBJ2-7,TRBV12-5,medium-sized,TGTGCTAGTGGACAGGGGAACGAGCAGTACTTC,CASGQGNEQYF
-,TRBJ1-5,TRBV7-3,many,TGTGCCAGCAGCTTAAATGGCAGGGCCACCTCTTACCGCAATCAGCCCCAGCATTTT,CASSLNGRATSYRNQPQHF
-,TRBJ2-7,TRBV20-1,few,TGCAGTGCTAGAGACGGACGCCTAAGCTCCTACGAGCAGTACTTC,CSARDGRLSSYEQYF
TRBD2,TRBJ2-7,TRBV5-8,few,TGTGCCAGCAGCTTTGCAGAATTCGGGACTAGCGGGAATCTGGTTCGCGAGCAGTACTTC,CASSFAEFGTSGNLVREQYF
TRBD1,TRBJ2-2,TRBV5-1,-,TGCGCCAGCAGCTCCGGGACAGGGCCCACCGGGGAGCTGTTTTTT,CASSSGTGPTGELFF
TRBD2,TRBJ2-1,TRBV14,many,TGTGCCAGCAGCCAAGATTTTTTCAGGGCTAGCGGGAGTATGAGGGATGAGCAGTTCTTC,CASSQDFFRASGSMRDEQFF
-,TRBJ1-5,TRBV7-2,medium-sized,TGTGCCAGCAGCTTATCAGGTGGTGGCAATCAGCCCCAGCATTTT,CASSLSGGGNQPQHF
-,TRBJ1-2,TRBV12-3/TRBV12-4,many,TGTGCCTCTCAGGACGACCTCTATGGCTACACCTTC,CASQDDLYGYTF
-,TRBJ2-2,TRBV28,few,TGTGCCAGCAGTTTGGCCGGGGAGCTGTTTTTT,CASSLAGELFF
-,TRBJ2-3,TRBV20-1,medium-sized,TGCAGTACCCTGGAAGAAGATACGCAGTATTTT,CSTLEEDTQYF
-,TRBJ2-1,TRBV9,medium-sized,TGTGCCAGCAGTCAGAGCAGGAGCTCCTACAATGAGCAGTTCTTC,CASSQSRSSYNEQFF
-,TRBJ2-6,TRBV19,many,TGTGCCAGTAGAAAGCAACTCTCTGGGGCCAACGTCCTGACTTTC,CASRKQLSGANVLTF
-,TRBJ2-7,TRBV4-2,-,TGTGCCAGCAGCCAAGATCGGAGCTCCTACGAGCAGTACTTC,CASSQDRSSYEQYF
TRBD1,TRBJ2-7,TRBV4-2,many,TGTGCCAGCAGCCAAGCGGGACAGGGCCTCAGCGAGCAGTACTTC,CASSQAGQGLSEQYF
-,TRBJ1-5,TRBV2,few,TGTGCCAGTGGGTGGAAGTATAGCAATCAGCCCAAGCATTTT,CASGWKYSNQPKHF
-,TRBJ1-6,TRBV20-1,once,TGCAGTGCTAGAACTATTTGGGATAATTCACCCCTCCACTTT,CSARTIWDNSPLHF
-,TRBJ2-3,TRBV6-2/TRBV6-3,few,TGTGCCAGCAGTTACTCTGCTTTTGGAGATACAGATACGCAGTATTTT,CASSYSAFGDTDTQYF
-,TRBJ2-2,TRBV11-2,-,TGTGCCAGCAGCCCCTTAATGGCCCGAAACACCGGGGAGCTGTTTTTT,CASSPLMARNTGELFF
-,TRBJ1-6,TRBV9,many,TGTGCCAGCAGCGTTGGGGGGAGCTCCTATAATTCACCCCTCCACTTT,CASSVGGSSYNSPLHF
-,TRBJ1-5,TRBV13,-,TGTGCCAGCAGCTCCGGATTACAGCCCCAGCATTTT,CASSSGLQPQHF
TRBD1,TRBJ1-4,TRBV14,medium-sized,TGTGCCAGCAGCCAAGCCCGGACAGGAGGAGAAAAACTGTTTTTT,CASSQARTGGEKLFF
-,TRBJ2-7,TRBV6-2/TRBV6-3,medium-sized,TGTGCCAGCAGTCGCGGACACTACGAGCAGTACTTC,CASSRGHYEQYF
-,TRBJ1-1,TRBV6-5,few,TGTGCCAGCAGTTCCGACACATTGAACACTGAAGCTTTCTTT,CASSSDTLNTEAFF
TRBD1,TRBJ2-7,TRBV6-1,-,TGTGCCAGCAGGACCGGGACAGGGGGCTTCTACGAGCAGTACTTC,CASRTGTGGFYEQYF
-,TRBJ2-3,TRBV20-1,many,TGCAGTGCTACACAGACGGGGCGGGGCCGCACAGATACGCAGTATTTT,CSATQTGRGRTDTQYF
TRBD1,TRBJ2-5,TRBV29-1,many,TGCAGCGTCCGGGACAGCCGGACCCAGTACTTC,CSVRDSRTQYF
-,TRBJ2-1,TRBV10-3,many,TGTGCCATCAGTTCCAGGGGGGGTGGTGGGGACAATGAGCAGTTCTTC,CAISSRGGGGDNEQFF
TRBD2,TRBJ2-3,TRBV5-4,many,TGTGCCAGCAGCTCACTAGCGGGAGGGAACACAGATACGCAGTATTTT,CASSSLAGGNTDTQYF
-,TRBJ2-7,TRBV19,many,TGTGCCAGATTGAAACGAGTAACCTACGAGCAGTACTTC,CARLKRVTYEQYF
TRBD2,TRBJ2-1,TRBV20-1,-,TGCAGTGCAAGGACTAGCTGGAGGGTATTCAATGAGCAGTTCTTC,CSARTSWRVFNEQFF
-,TRBJ2-1,TRBV7-9,many,TGTGCCAGCAGCTTAGGACCCCTCGGGGAGCAGTTCTTC,CASSLGPLGEQFF
-,TRBJ2-2,TRBV10-3,many,TGTGCCATCAGTGAGTCGAACACCGGGGAGCTGTTTTTT,CAISESNTGELFF
-,TRBJ2-4,TRBV6-1,-,TGTGCCAGCAGTGAAGCGTGGGGCTCTCTAGCCAAAAACATTCAGTACTTC,CASSEAWGSLAKNIQYF
-,TRBJ1-1,TRBV4-1,-,TGCGCCAGCAGCCAGGGAATGTCAGAAGCTTTCTTT,CASSQGMSEAFF
TRBD1,TRBJ1-1,TRBV6-2/TRBV6-3,-,TGTGCCAGCAGTTACCTAACAGGGGGCACTGAAGCTTTCTTT,CASSYLTGGTEAFF
TRBD1,TRBJ2-7,TRBV20-1,medium-sized,TGCAGTGCTAGTCCGGGACAGGGTGCCTACGAGCAGTACTTC,CSASPGQGAYEQYF